A single sample gave rise to the 31 T cell receptor beta chains below, sequenced in a study of blood T cell repertoires in COVID-19 (dated by TCRdb to 2018 to 2021). Library method: the immunoSEQ multiplex PCR assay. Not all clones reach the TCRdb copy of this immuneACCESS table, which keeps in-frame sequences only. Checked studies attribute under half of the gap to unresolved V genes and leave the rest unexplained. Recorded for this sample are roughly 250,000 clones; roughly 88% of them occurred a single time. The ten biggest clones cover roughly 2% of the sample. Sequencing used PBMCs or T cells enriched from blood (not recorded which). Source of these receptors: a woman aged 50 to 65 who had recovered from COVID-19.

The chain couples TRBV27 to TRBJ2-7; 7 nucleotides match TRBD1. CDR3 length equals 14 residues. V was clipped by 3 bases and J by 7 bases; unmatched bases: 9. Germline V gene sequence: CDR1 MNHEY, CDR2 SMNVEV (reference sequence). The CDR3 loop reads CASSFETGPGEQYF. For the CDR3, the DNA is TGTGCCAGCAGTTTCGAGACAGGGCCCGGGGAGCAGTACTTC.

The rearrangement uses TRBV13 and TRBJ1-3; 9 bases are shared with TRBD1. CDR1 and CDR2 from the germline V gene are PRHDT and FYEKMQ (reference sequence). Germline trimming cut 5 bases from V and 1 base from J; bases unmatched to any gene: 9. The CDR3 loop spans 17 amino acids. The CDR3 spells CASSPSLQGASGNTIYF. CDR3 coding DNA: TGTGCCAGCAGCCCCTCTTTACAGGGGGCTTCTGGAAACACCATATATTTT.

The genes are TRBV3-1 (or the pseudogene TRBV3-2) and TRBJ1-5; D is possibly TRBD1 (6 bases). This CDR3 is built from 18 residues. Per the germline V gene, CDR1 is LGHDT and CDR2 is YNNKEL (reference sequence). The V end lost 0 bases, the J end lost 0 bases, and 15 bases lay between the germline ends. CDR3 nucleotide sequence: TGTGCCAGCAGCCAAGATAGGCAGGGGAATCGTAGCAATCAGCCCCAGCATTTT. Translating gives CASSQDRQGNRSNQPQHF.

The rearrangement joins TRBV7-9 to TRBJ1-1; D is undetermined. The CDR3 covers 13 residues. Trimming took 0 bases from V and 11 from J, leaving 13 bases between them. Germline V gene sequence: CDR1 SEHNR, CDR2 FQNEAQ (reference sequence). The CDR3 loop reads CASSLAAGRGAFF. CDR3 bases: TGTGCCAGCAGCTTAGCAGCCGGACGCGGGGCTTTCTTT. The complete variable domain, with remaining parts taken from reference TRBV7-9 and TRBJ1-1, reads DTGVSQNPRHKITKRGQNVTFRCDPISEHNRLYWYRQTLGQGPEFLTYFQNEAQLEKSRLLSDRFSAERPKGSFSTLEIQRTEQGDSAMYLCASSLAAGRGAFFGQGTRLTVV.

The rearrangement links TRBV7-3 to TRBJ1-2; perhaps TRBD1 as D (5 bases). Trimming removed 3 bases from V and 6 bases from J, with 11 bases in between. The CDR3 is 13 residues long. The germline V gene encodes CDR1 SGHTA and CDR2 FQGTGA. CDR3 sequence (DNA): TGTGCCAGCAGCTTGGGGGGACCTGATGGCTACACCTTC. This encodes CASSLGGPDGYTF.

This clone has only a few counts. The chain is built from TRBV12-3 or TRBV12-4 and TRBJ2-7, with D tentatively TRBD2 (5 bases). The CDR3 length is 12 residues. V lost 7 bases and J lost 1, with 8 bases in between. CDR3 sequence: CASTPGSYEQYF. CDR3 coding DNA: TGTGCCAGCACTCCGGGGTCCTACGAGCAGTACTTC.

This clone came up a few times. The chain uses TRBV2 and TRBJ1-3, with TRBD1 matching over 7 bases. The CDR3 runs 15 residues. With 7 bases clipped from V and 0 bases from J, the junction kept 6 bases outside the gene matches. Germline V gene sequence: CDR1 SNHLY, CDR2 FYNNEI. The CDR3 loop is CASTTNRGSGNTIYF. CDR3 coding DNA: TGTGCCAGCACCACCAACAGGGGCTCTGGAAACACCATATATTTT.

The rearrangement links TRBV5-1 to TRBJ2-2; TRBD2 might be the D (6 bases). V dropped 5 bases and J dropped 0 bases, with 8 bases sitting between them. The length of the CDR3 is 14 residues. Germline lookup yields CDR1 SGHRS and CDR2 YFSETQ. The CDR3 spells CASRRGTNTGELFF. CDR3 DNA sequence: TGCGCCAGCAGACGGGGGACGAACACCGGGGAGCTGTTTTTT.

A few counts support this clone. V gene TRBV19 combines with J gene TRBJ1-5; no definite D call. Trimming stripped 4 bases from V and 9 bases from J, with 10 bases between. The CDR3 runs 12 residues. Germline-derived CDR1 and CDR2 are LNHDA and SQIVND (reference sequence). CDR3 nucleotide sequence: TGTGCCAGTAGTACTTCAGGAGGGCCCCAGCATTTT. Its translation is CASSTSGGPQHF.

V and J are TRBV12-3 or TRBV12-4 and TRBJ1-2; 7 bases are shared with TRBD1. The V and J ends lost 7 bases and 8 bases, in that order; junction bases with no gene match: 7. The CDR3 length is 12 residues. The CDR3 sequence: CASTRDSWGYTF. Here the CDR3 DNA reads TGTGCCAGCACCCGGGACAGTTGGGGCTACACCTTC.

CDR3 residues: CSASVSGTYGYTF. The CDR3 DNA follows: TGCAGTGCTAGTGTTTCGGGTACCTATGGCTACACCTTC. This chain connects TRBV20-1 to TRBJ1-2, with D hard to call. This CDR3 is built from 13 residues. From germline, CDR1 is DFQATT and CDR2 SNEGSKA (reference sequence). Trimming pared 3 bases from V and 4 bases from J, leaving 12 bases between.

This chain links TRBV27 with TRBJ2-3, with D perhaps TRBD1 (5 bases). This CDR3 has 13 residues. V was cut by 6 bases and J by 6 bases, with 13 bases left in between. Per germline, CDR1 MNHEY and CDR2 SMNVEV (reference sequence). CDR3 in amino acids: CASRRSTADTQYF. The CDR3 DNA reads as TGTGCCAGCAGGCGATCGACAGCCGATACGCAGTATTTT.

CDR3 bases: TGTGCCAGCAGCTTAGGAGACAGGGCGGGTTATACGCAGTATTTT. It is translated as CASSLGDRAGYTQYF. This chain links TRBV7-6 with TRBJ2-3; 7 bases map to TRBD1. CDR1 SGHVS and CDR2 FNYEAQ come from the germline V gene. The CDR3 spans 15 residues. Trimming took 1 base from V and 7 from J; bases not matched to a gene: 8.

The chain is built from TRBV7-2 and TRBJ2-7, with D tentatively TRBD1 (6 bases). Germline V gene data show CDR1 as SGHTA and CDR2 as FQGNSA. The CDR3 contains 15 residues. V dropped 5 bases and J dropped 0 bases, with 14 bases sitting between them. The CDR3, as DNA: TGTGCCAGCAGCCAAACTACAGGGAGCTCCTACGAGCAGTACTTC. It yields the protein CASSQTTGSSYEQYF. Based on the CDR3 plus reference TRBV7-2 and TRBJ2-7, the full variable domain is GAGVSQSPSNKVTEKGKDVELRCDPISGHTALYWYRQSLGQGLEFLIYFQGNSAPDKSGLPSDRFSAERTGGSVSTLTIQRTQQEDSAVYLCASSQTTGSSYEQYFGPGTRLTVT.

The V and J genes are TRBV12-5 and TRBJ2-2; 11 bases are a match to TRBD1. Germline values: CDR1 LGHNT, CDR2 FRNRAP. Unmatched junction bases numbered 5, after V lost 3 bases and J lost 5 bases. The CDR3 consists of 16 residues. CDR3 nucleotides: TGTGCTAGTGGTTTCGGACAGGGGGCGGGGACCGGGGAGCTGTTTTTT. Protein sequence: CASGFGQGAGTGELFF.

The chain uses TRBV3-1 (or the pseudogene TRBV3-2) and TRBJ1-2; D possibly corresponds to TRBD1 (6 bases). The CDR3 has 12 amino acids. CDR1 LGHDT and CDR2 YNNKEL come from the germline V gene (reference sequence). With 3 bases removed from V and 6 bases from J, the gap between germline ends came to 8 bases. The CDR3 sequence is CASSQGANGYTF. CDR3 sequence (DNA): TGTGCCAGCAGCCAGGGGGCTAATGGCTACACCTTC.

V gene TRBV11-3 combines with J gene TRBJ2-4, with D tentatively TRBD1 (6 bases). Looked up from germline, CDR1 is SGHNT and CDR2 is YENEEA. V was clipped by 4 bases and J by 10 bases, with 17 bases between them. This CDR3 spans 14 amino acids. The CDR3 loop reads CASSSTRGHQIQYF. The CDR3 coding sequence is TGTGCCAGCAGCTCAACTAGGGGACACCAAATTCAGTACTTC. The whole variable domain, remainder taken from reference TRBV11-3 and TRBJ2-4, is EAGVVQSPRYKIIEKKQPVAFWCNPISGHNTLYWYLQNLGQGPELLIRYENEEAVDDSQLPKDRFSAERLKGVDSTLKIQPAELGDSAVYLCASSSTRGHQIQYFGAGTRLSVL.

V usage is TRBV7-2 and J usage is TRBJ2-1; possibly TRBD2 for D (6 bases). Between the trimmed V and J ends, which lost 3 bases and 3 bases, there was a span of 9 bases. There are 14 residues in the CDR3. The germline CDR1 and CDR2 sequences are SGHTA and FQGNSA. CDR3 coding DNA: TGTGCCAGCAGCTTGGGACTGGACTACAATGAGCAGTTCTTC. Its translation: CASSLGLDYNEQFF. The complete variable domain, with remaining parts taken from reference TRBV7-2 and TRBJ2-1, reads GAGVSQSPSNKVTEKGKDVELRCDPISGHTALYWYRQSLGQGLEFLIYFQGNSAPDKSGLPSDRFSAERTGGSVSTLTIQRTQQEDSAVYLCASSLGLDYNEQFFGPGTRLTVL.

The rearrangement joins TRBV11-1 to TRBJ2-7; TRBD2 aligns across 7 bases. From germline, CDR1 is SGHAT and CDR2 FQDESV (reference sequence). The CDR3 is 15 residues long. J lost 6 bases, V lost 0 bases, and 8 bases had no gene match. This CDR3 is CASSLAGGGRREQYF. In nucleotides, the CDR3 is TGTGCCAGCAGCTTAGCCGGCGGGGGACGTCGCGAGCAGTACTTC.

The CDR3 nucleotides are TGTGCCAGCACAGGGGGAGTTAGCGCTGAAGCTTTCTTT. This translates into CASTGGVSAEAFF. The V and J genes are TRBV7-2 and TRBJ1-1, with 7 bases identical to TRBD1. Germline lookup yields CDR1 SGHTA and CDR2 FQGNSA. J was trimmed by 6 bases and V by 7 bases; bases with no gene match: 8. This CDR3 is built from 13 residues.

The chain uses TRBV7-9 and TRBJ1-2; 7 nucleotides match TRBD1. Trimming removed 3 bases from V and 6 bases from J; junction bases left unmatched: 7. The germline CDR1 and CDR2 sequences are SEHNR and FQNEAQ (reference sequence). There are 14 residues in the CDR3. CDR3 sequence (DNA): TGTGCCAGCAGCTTCCCAGGGGGTGTTGATGGCTACACCTTC. This gives the protein CASSFPGGVDGYTF. Variable domain in full (rest from reference TRBV7-9 and TRBJ1-2): DTGVSQNPRHKITKRGQNVTFRCDPISEHNRLYWYRQTLGQGPEFLTYFQNEAQLEKSRLLSDRFSAERPKGSFSTLEIQRTEQGDSAMYLCASSFPGGVDGYTFGSGTRLTVV.

The rearrangement uses TRBV15 and TRBJ2-3, with 7 bases aligning to TRBD2. Unmatched junction bases numbered 9, after V lost 6 bases and J lost 3 bases. Germline V lookup: CDR1 LNHNV, CDR2 YYDKDF (reference sequence). The CDR3 spans 15 residues. The CDR3 bases are TGTGCCACCAGGGGGGGGATTTCATCGACAGATACGCAGTATTTT. Protein sequence: CATRGGISSTDTQYF.

CDR3 nucleotides: TGTGCCATCAGTGCACAGGGAACGAACACTGAAGCTTTCTTT. It encodes CAISAQGTNTEAFF. This sequence joins TRBV10-3 and TRBJ1-1; perhaps TRBD1 as D (6 bases). Trimming took 4 bases from V and 1 from J, leaving 10 bases between them. The CDR3 is 14 amino acids. Germline CDR1 and CDR2: ENHRY and SYGVKD.

The chain is built from TRBV18 and TRBJ1-2; 8 bases are shared with TRBD1. The CDR3 spans 15 residues. V lost 2 bases and J lost 6; bases outside the gene matches: 8. The germline V gene encodes CDR1 KGHSH and CDR2 LQKENI. The CDR3 region is CASSPRRQGMDGYTF. Here the CDR3 DNA reads TGTGCCAGCTCACCAAGGAGACAGGGGATGGATGGCTACACCTTC.

This chain links TRBV11-1 with TRBJ2-3; 9 positions match TRBD2. Trimming removed 3 bases from V and 0 bases from J; junction bases left unmatched: 1. Germline V gene data show CDR1 as SGHAT and CDR2 as FQDESV (reference sequence). This CDR3 is 15 amino acids long. In nucleotides, the CDR3 is TGTGCCAGCAGCTTGAGCGGGGGGAGCACAGATACGCAGTATTTT. Protein sequence: CASSLSGGSTDTQYF.

The chain joins TRBV7-9 to TRBJ2-7, with 9 bases aligning to TRBD2. In germline, CDR1 is SEHNR, CDR2 FQNEAQ (reference sequence). With 5 bases clipped from V and 1 base from J, the junction kept 12 bases outside the gene matches. The CDR3 runs 17 residues. The CDR3 nucleotides are TGTGCCAGCAGCCCGGTAGCTGGGACTAGCAAATCCTACGAGCAGTACTTC. Amino acid sequence: CASSPVAGTSKSYEQYF.

J is TRBJ1-4 and V is TRBV7-9, with TRBD1 matching over 8 bases. V gave up 5 bases and J gave up 3 bases; unmatched junction bases: 5. This CDR3 region has 15 residues. The germline gives CDR1 SEHNR, CDR2 FQNEAQ (reference sequence). This CDR3 reads CASSHPTGANEKLFF. DNA for the CDR3: TGTGCCAGCAGCCACCCGACAGGGGCTAATGAAAAACTGTTTTTT.

This chain uses TRBV5-1 with TRBJ2-2, with a possible D match to TRBD1 (6 bases). The ends were cut back, 0 bases at V and 5 bases at J, with 11 bases in the middle. The CDR3 covers 15 residues. Germline V gene lookup returns CDR1 SGHRS and CDR2 YFSETQ. CDR3 protein: CASSLGDTATGELFF. The CDR3 nucleotides are TGCGCCAGCAGCTTGGGGGACACGGCGACCGGGGAGCTGTTTTTT.

This clone was seen ten or more times. The chain joins TRBV2 to TRBJ2-7; D is possibly TRBD2 (6 bases). The CDR3 runs to 16 residues. CDR1 is SNHLY and CDR2 is FYNNEI in the germline V gene. Trimming left V 6 bases short and J 5 bases short, with 23 bases between. The CDR3 protein is CASRDRDWVVRDEQYF. In nucleotides, the CDR3 is TGTGCCAGCAGGGACCGGGACTGGGTTGTTAGGGACGAGCAGTACTTC.

The table lists this clone with a count of one. This chain joins TRBV19 and TRBJ2-7; tentatively, D is TRBD2 (6 bases). The CDR3 has 13 amino acids. The V end lost 5 bases, the J end lost 2 bases, and 10 bases lay between the germline ends. In germline, CDR1 is LNHDA, CDR2 SQIVND (reference sequence). CDR3 sequence reads: CASSLRGTYEQYF. The CDR3 DNA reads as TGTGCCAGTAGTCTGCGGGGAACCTACGAGCAGTACTTC.

The rearrangement uses TRBV11-2 and TRBJ2-5, with a weak D call TRBD1 (5 bases). Trimming left V 5 bases short and J 2 bases short, with 9 bases between. The CDR3 extends over 13 amino acids. Looked up from germline, CDR1 is SGHAT and CDR2 is FQNNGV. The DNA of the CDR3 is TGTGCCAGCAGCACTGACAGACAAGAGACCCAGTACTTC. It is translated as CASSTDRQETQYF. Full variable domain (outside the CDR3, taken from reference TRBV11-2 and TRBJ2-5): EAGVAQSPRYKIIEKRQSVAFWCNPISGHATLYWYQQILGQGPKLLIQFQNNGVVDDSQLPKDRFSAERLKGVDSTLKIQPAKLEDSAVYLCASSTDRQETQYFGPGTRLLVL.